This TCR beta chain comes out of a study of cytomegalovirus exposure and HLA in healthy donors. Study results and limitations: Investigators reported 150 to 200 TCR beta chains as tied to cytomegalovirus. A few chains linked to CMV were shown in vitro to be specific for CMV antigens.

As to this clone: Its target is not known.

Some clones are missing from TCRdb's copy, which holds only in-frame ones; the method was immunoSEQ multiplex PCR. This table holds some 200,000 clones, roughly 84% found once. The CDR3 runs to 19 residues. Unmatched junction bases numbered 14, after V lost 2 bases and J lost 2 bases. Germline V lookup: CDR1 MNHEY, CDR2 SMNVEV (reference sequence). The receptor comes from a young woman in good health and CMV-seropositive. The sample was PBMCs. This chain joins TRBV27 and TRBJ2-7; 11 bases agree with TRBD2. This CDR3 is CASSLRPSGRPVFPYEQYF. The CDR3 DNA reads TGTGCCAGCAGTTTACGGCCTAGCGGGAGGCCCGTTTTCCCCTACGAGCAGTACTTC.